The 27 T cell receptor beta chains below were found in one sample sequenced in a study of blood T cell repertoires in COVID-19. TCRdb's table, derived via immunoSEQ multiplex PCR, lists solely in-frame clones and lacks some. The sample carries some 210,000 clones, approximately 90% recorded once. Sequencing was performed on PBMCs or T cells enriched from blood (not recorded which). The receptor set was obtained from a man aged 18-30 years with acute COVID-19.

The J gene is TRBJ2-1, the V gene TRBV2, with 9 nucleotides matching TRBD2. Germline V gene data show CDR1 as SNHLY and CDR2 as FYNNEI. This CDR3 has 14 amino acids. V lost 8 bases to trimming and J lost 5 bases; unmatched junction nucleotides: 7. CDR3 protein: CASVETSGDNEQFF. The CDR3 DNA reads as TGTGCCAGCGTCGAGACTAGCGGAGACAATGAGCAGTTCTTC.

V usage is TRBV10-3 and J usage is TRBJ1-1, with D possibly being TRBD1 (6 bases). This CDR3 spans 13 amino acids. Between the trimmed V and J ends, which lost 9 bases and 1 base, there was a span of 12 bases. Per the germline V gene, CDR1 is ENHRY and CDR2 is SYGVKD. In nucleotides, the CDR3 is TGTGCCATAGCGAGGGGGGGGAACACTGAAGCTTTCTTT. Protein: CAIARGGNTEAFF.

This chain connects TRBV28 to TRBJ2-7, with a weak D call TRBD2 (6 bases). Germline V gene data show CDR1 as MDHEN and CDR2 as SYDVKM. The V and J ends lost 6 bases and 4 bases respectively, with 19 bases between them. This CDR3 is built from 15 residues. CDR3 sequence: CASRPLSSVMYEQYF. The CDR3 DNA reads TGTGCCAGCAGGCCCTTGTCTAGCGTTATGTACGAGCAGTACTTC.

DNA of the CDR3: TGTGCTAGTGGTTTGGTACAGGGGGGAAGCGCTTTCTTT. The encoded protein is CASGLVQGGSAFF. The chain couples TRBV12-5 to TRBJ1-1; 8 bases align to TRBD1. Germline V gene data show CDR1 as LGHNT and CDR2 as FRNRAP. The CDR3 length is 13 residues. After removal of 0 bases from V and 11 bases from J, the junction contained 5 bases not matched to a gene.

In this sample, this clone turned up a few times. The V gene is TRBV12-3 or TRBV12-4, the J gene TRBJ1-1; D gene unclear. Trimming left V 2 bases short and J 1 base short, with 5 bases between. The CDR3 extends over 13 amino acids. The DNA for the CDR3 is TGTGCCAGCAGTTTATCCCGGAACACTGAAGCTTTCTTT. This sequence encodes CASSLSRNTEAFF.

This chain uses TRBV28 with TRBJ1-6; 7 bases are shared with TRBD1. V gave up 2 bases and J gave up 8 bases; unmatched junction bases: 3. Per germline, CDR1 MDHEN and CDR2 SYDVKM. The length of the CDR3 is 14 residues. The CDR3 nucleotides read TGTGCCAGCAGTTTAAGACAGGGAGATTCACCCCTCCACTTT. Its protein is CASSLRQGDSPLHF.

The chain couples TRBV5-1 to TRBJ2-3; D is ambiguous. From germline, CDR1 is SGHRS and CDR2 YFSETQ. Deletions cut 0 bases from V and 1 base from J, with 6 bases between. The CDR3 sequence is 14 residues long. The DNA of the CDR3 is TGCGCCAGCAGCTTGGAAACAGGCACAGATACGCAGTATTTT. It is translated as CASSLETGTDTQYF.

V is TRBV27 and J is TRBJ2-7, with D hard to call. Germline CDR1 and CDR2: MNHEY and SMNVEV (reference sequence). The CDR3 runs to 15 residues. V shed 7 bases and J shed 4 bases, with 20 bases lying between them. The CDR3 DNA follows: TGTGCCAGCAAACCCCTCGAGAGTGCCCGGTACGAGCAGTACTTC. It codes for CASKPLESARYEQYF.

The rearrangement uses TRBV27 and TRBJ1-5, with 11 nucleotides matching TRBD1. CDR3 length: 16 residues. Germline CDR1 MNHEY, CDR2 SMNVEV (reference sequence). V shed 4 bases, J shed 3 bases, and the junction held 5 bases outside the gene matches. CDR3 in amino acids: CASSSGQGGFNQPQHF. The DNA for the CDR3 is TGTGCCAGCAGTTCGGGACAGGGGGGCTTCAATCAGCCCCAGCATTTT.

The chain uses TRBV10-1 and TRBJ1-1; D ambiguous. The CDR3 is made up of 13 amino acids. CDR1 and CDR2 from the germline V gene are WNHNN and SYGVQD (reference sequence). Between the trimmed V and J ends, which lost 2 bases and 1 base, there was a span of 5 bases. This CDR3 reads CASSEPGNTEAFF. CDR3 nucleotides: TGCGCCAGCAGTGAGCCAGGGAACACTGAAGCTTTCTTT.

The chain combines TRBV4-1 with TRBJ2-1; 9 bases fit TRBD1. The junction had 1 base not matched to a gene; V was cut back by 0 bases and J by 1 base. The CDR3 covers 16 residues. Per germline, CDR1 MGHRA and CDR2 YSYEKL. The CDR3, as DNA: TGCGCCAGCAGCCAAGATGGGACAGGGTCCTACAATGAGCAGTTCTTC. It is translated as CASSQDGTGSYNEQFF.

The rearrangement uses TRBV7-9 and TRBJ2-2; tentative D call: TRBD2 (5 bases). There are 13 residues in the CDR3. The V gene lost 4 bases and the J gene lost 3 bases, with 6 bases spanning the gap. The germline gives CDR1 SEHNR, CDR2 FQNEAQ (reference sequence). The CDR3 protein is CASSSGDTGELFF. The DNA for the CDR3 is TGTGCCAGCAGCTCCGGGGACACCGGGGAGCTGTTTTTT.

The CDR3 protein is CASSLVSSGILYNEQFF. CDR3 nucleotides: TGTGCCAGCAGCTTAGTGTCCAGCGGGATATTATACAATGAGCAGTTCTTC. The chain uses TRBV7-9 and TRBJ2-1; 7 bases match TRBD2. CDR1 SEHNR and CDR2 FQNEAQ come from the germline V gene (reference sequence). Unmatched junction bases numbered 10, after V lost 1 base and J lost 4 bases. The CDR3 is 17 amino acids.

The chain combines TRBV11-1 with TRBJ2-2; D is perhaps TRBD1 (6 bases). The CDR3 length is 14 residues. Germline V gives CDR1 SGHAT, CDR2 FQDESV (reference sequence). Trimming took 5 bases from V and 5 from J, leaving 12 bases between them. As DNA, the CDR3 is TGTGCCAGCAGCGATGTAAGGGGGACCGGGGAGCTGTTTTTT. It codes for CASSDVRGTGELFF.

This clone has only one observation. The J gene is TRBJ2-1, the V gene TRBV19; TRBD1 is a possible D gene (5 bases). The V end was cut by 3 bases, the J end by 1 base, with 13 bases between. From germline, CDR1 is LNHDA and CDR2 SQIVND (reference sequence). The CDR3 sequence is 16 residues long. In nucleotides, the CDR3 is TGTGCCAGTAGTATTGATTGGCAGGGTTCCTACAATGAGCAGTTCTTC. Its protein is CASSIDWQGSYNEQFF.

This clone has only one observation. The chain carries TRBV2 and TRBJ2-7; TRBD1 aligns across 10 bases. CDR3 length: 14 residues. V lost 3 bases and J lost 6; bases outside the gene matches: 5. CDR1 and CDR2 (germline): SNHLY, FYNNEI. The CDR3 nucleotides read TGTGCCAGCAGTGAGGACAGGGGGATGAGCGAGCAGTACTTC. This encodes CASSEDRGMSEQYF.

With regard to this clone: Other DNA sequences in the sample encode the same CDR3. The CDR3 loop is CASSWGTSGMGEQYF. For the CDR3, the DNA is TGTGCCAGCAGCTGGGGGACTAGCGGGATGGGTGAGCAGTACTTC. The rearrangement joins TRBV7-8 to TRBJ2-7; TRBD2 aligns across 13 bases. Germline V gene lookup returns CDR1 SGHVS and CDR2 FQNEAQ. This CDR3 has 15 amino acids. J gave up 7 bases and V 4 bases, and 7 bases lay outside the gene matches.

This clone showed up just once. This chain links TRBV28 with TRBJ2-5; TRBD2 agrees at 9 bases. With V trimmed by 6 bases and J by 2 bases, 7 bases remained unmatched. This CDR3 comprises 15 residues. In germline, CDR1 is MDHEN, CDR2 SYDVKM. The CDR3 here is CASSSRLAVQETQYF. CDR3 coding DNA: TGTGCCAGCAGCTCGAGACTAGCGGTACAAGAGACCCAGTACTTC.

A word on this clone: Other nucleotide sequences from this sample produce the same CDR3. The chain couples TRBV30 to TRBJ2-7; the D is unclear. Per germline, CDR1 GTSNPN and CDR2 SVGIG (reference sequence). CDR3 length: 12 amino acids. V lost 0 bases and J lost 2, with 5 bases in between. The CDR3 DNA follows: TGTGCCTGGAGTGTATCAGCCTACGAGCAGTACTTC. It yields the protein CAWSVSAYEQYF.

A few counts support this clone. CDR3 loop: CASSAGTRPYEQYF. CDR3 sequence (DNA): TGTGCCAGCAGCGCTGGGACAAGACCCTACGAGCAGTACTTC. The gene calls are TRBV5-4 and TRBJ2-7; D perhaps matches TRBD1 (6 bases). The ends were cut back, 4 bases at V and 2 bases at J, with 13 bases in the middle. The CDR3 extends over 14 amino acids. The germline gives CDR1 SGHNT, CDR2 YYREEE (reference sequence). The whole variable domain, filled in from reference TRBV5-4 and TRBJ2-7, reads ETGVTQSPTHLIKTRGQQVTLRCSSQSGHNTVSWYQQALGQGPQFIFQYYREEENGRGNFPPRFSGLQFPNYSSELNVNALELDDSALYLCASSAGTRPYEQYFGPGTRLTVT.

The V call is TRBV6-1, the J call TRBJ1-3; D remains ambiguous. The CDR3 consists of 16 residues. V was pared by 3 bases and J by 2 bases, with 14 bases between. Germline V lookup: CDR1 MNHNS, CDR2 SASEGT. For the CDR3, the DNA is TGTGCCAGCAGTGACGACGCCCGGGGTGCTGGAAACACCATATATTTT. Its protein is CASSDDARGAGNTIYF.

The V call is TRBV19, the J call TRBJ2-1; 11 bases are a match to TRBD2. Trimming at V came to 2 bases and at J to 6 bases, leaving 6 bases not matched to a gene. In germline, CDR1 is LNHDA, CDR2 SQIVND (reference sequence). This CDR3 has 16 amino acids. CDR3 DNA sequence: TGTGCCAGTAGTATAAGTCCGGGACTAGCGGCCAATGAGCAGTTCTTC. Amino acid sequence: CASSISPGLAANEQFF.

The chain joins TRBV2 to TRBJ1-1, with 9 bases lining up with TRBD1. Germline CDR1 and CDR2: SNHLY and FYNNEI. The CDR3 consists of 15 residues. The trim removed 2 bases at V and 2 bases at J, leaving 3 bases unmatched. The CDR3 DNA reads as TGTGCCAGCAGTGAAAACAGGGGGCGAAACACTGAAGCTTTCTTT. Translating gives CASSENRGRNTEAFF.

The table lists this clone with a count of one. The chain employs TRBV11-3 and TRBJ2-7; TRBD2 matches 8 bases. The CDR3 runs to 19 residues. With 0 bases clipped from V and 3 bases from J, the junction kept 16 bases outside the gene matches. CDR1 and CDR2 from the germline V gene are SGHNT and YENEEA. This chain's CDR3 is CASSLEVPSGSAGGYEQYF. CDR3 sequence (DNA): TGTGCCAGCAGCTTAGAAGTACCCAGCGGGAGTGCGGGGGGCTACGAGCAGTACTTC.

This chain uses TRBV5-8 with TRBJ2-1; maybe TRBD1 (6 bases). Germline CDR1 reads SGHTS; CDR2 reads YDEGEE. CDR3 length: 14 amino acids. The CDR3 reads CAGGNFSPYNEQFF. The CDR3 region has the DNA TGTGCAGGGGGAAACTTCTCACCCTACAATGAGCAGTTCTTC.

This clone was counted only a few times. This chain uses TRBV6-5 with TRBJ1-4; 7 positions match TRBD1. CDR3 length equals 14 residues. V was pared by 5 bases and J by 8 bases, with 8 bases of the junction left unmatched. The germline gives CDR1 MNHEY, CDR2 SVGAGI. Here the CDR3 reads CASSPGTVREKLFF. For the CDR3, the DNA is TGTGCCAGCAGTCCCGGGACAGTGAGAGAAAAACTGTTTTTT.

The chain combines TRBV7-9 with TRBJ1-1, with 8 bases fitting TRBD1. J gave up 0 bases and V 1 base, and 1 base lay outside the gene matches. Germline V lookup: CDR1 SEHNR, CDR2 FQNEAQ (reference sequence). The CDR3 is made up of 15 amino acids. The CDR3 DNA is TGTGCCAGCAGCTTAGGGGACAGGCTGAACACTGAAGCTTTCTTT. Residues: CASSLGDRLNTEAFF.